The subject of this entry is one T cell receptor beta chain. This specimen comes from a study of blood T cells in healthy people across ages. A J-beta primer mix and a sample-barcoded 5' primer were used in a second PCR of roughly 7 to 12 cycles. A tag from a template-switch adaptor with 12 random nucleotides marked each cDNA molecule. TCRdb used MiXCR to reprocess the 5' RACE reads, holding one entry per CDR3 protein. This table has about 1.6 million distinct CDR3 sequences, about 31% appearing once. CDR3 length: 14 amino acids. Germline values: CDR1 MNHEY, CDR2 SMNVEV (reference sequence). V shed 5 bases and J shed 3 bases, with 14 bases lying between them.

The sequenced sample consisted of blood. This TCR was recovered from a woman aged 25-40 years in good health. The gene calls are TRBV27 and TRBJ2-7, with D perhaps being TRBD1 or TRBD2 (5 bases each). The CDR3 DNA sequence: TGTGCCAGCAGTCAGCCGGGGCGGCACTACGAGCAGTACTTC. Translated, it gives CASSQPGRHYEQYF.